This T cell receptor (beta chain) was obtained from a study of monozygotic twins with inflammatory bowel disease. TCRdb processed the 5' RACE reads again and assigns one entry to each CDR3 protein, with no DNA. There are about 450,000 distinct CDR3 sequences in the sample, with 2% to 3% held by the top ten. Whole-blood total RNA was extracted without T cell sorting. Sample: blood. The source is a human donor with ulcerative colitis or Crohn's disease, or a healthy co-twin of an affected twin (not recorded which).

CDR3: CASSYLGTNTEAFF. The chain couples TRBV6-6 to TRBJ1-1; TCRdb selects TRBD1, and the lack of DNA leaves this call unchecked. The CDR3 extends over 14 amino acids. Germline values: CDR1 MNHNY, CDR2 SVGAGI (reference sequence).